These 20 T cell receptor beta chains were all obtained from the same sample, sequenced in a study of cytomegalovirus exposure and HLA in healthy donors. A multiplex PCR was run with 60 Vbeta primers and 13 Jbeta primers. Profiling relied on immunoSEQ multiplex PCR, and the TCRdb table lists in-frame clones only, not all of them. Among over 100,000 clones listed, roughly 80% were seen once. Sample: PBMCs. The source is a female donor in good health and CMV-seronegative.

V is TRBV5-1 and J is TRBJ1-2, with 7 bases matching TRBD1. CDR3 length equals 13 residues. In germline, CDR1 is SGHRS, CDR2 YFSETQ. The junction had 4 bases not matched to a gene; V was cut back by 2 bases and J by 6 bases. CDR3 coding DNA: TGCGCCAGCAGCTTCGGGACAGAAGATGGCTACACCTTC. This codes for CASSFGTEDGYTF.

This chain links TRBV11-3 with TRBJ1-1, with 12 bases that match TRBD1. The V gene's germline CDR1 is SGHNT and CDR2 YENEEA. CDR3 length: 16 residues. With 3 bases clipped from V and 0 bases from J, the junction kept 2 bases outside the gene matches. The CDR3 DNA follows: TGTGCCAGCAGCTTGGGGACAGGGGGCTTGAACACTGAAGCTTTCTTT. Residues: CASSLGTGGLNTEAFF.

The chain joins TRBV6-1 to TRBJ1-5, with 7 positions matching TRBD1. The ends lost 4 bases at V and 7 bases at J; junction bases unmatched: 1. Per the germline V gene, CDR1 is MNHNS and CDR2 is SASEGT. CDR3 length: 12 amino acids. The CDR3 loop is CASSGQGQPQHF. As DNA, the CDR3 is TGTGCCAGCAGTGGACAGGGACAGCCCCAGCATTTT.

The chain employs TRBV9 and TRBJ1-5; D ambiguous. V lost 2 bases and J 6 bases, leaving 9 bases between the germline ends. Germline V lookup: CDR1 SGDLS, CDR2 YYNGEE. The CDR3 totals 13 residues. The CDR3 loop reads CASSVSPSQPQHF. CDR3 DNA: TGTGCCAGCAGCGTGTCCCCTAGTCAGCCCCAGCATTTT.

The chain uses TRBV4-3 and TRBJ2-1; the D gene is possibly TRBD2 (6 bases). This CDR3 has 14 amino acids. The germline gives CDR1 LGHNA, CDR2 YSLEER. Trimming pared 1 base from V and 3 bases from J, leaving 7 bases between. In DNA form, the CDR3 reads TGCGCCAGCAGCCAAGTGACTAGCTACAATGAGCAGTTCTTC. Its translation is CASSQVTSYNEQFF.

The chain combines TRBV5-4 with TRBJ2-1; TRBD2 matches at 14 bases. Losses at the gene ends were 3 bases for V and 7 bases for J; bases not matched to a gene: 3. Per germline, CDR1 SGHNT and CDR2 YYREEE (reference sequence). The CDR3 is 15 residues long. The CDR3, as DNA: TGTGCCAGCAGCTCCCGACTAGCGGGAGGGAATGAGCAGTTCTTC. It translates to CASSSRLAGGNEQFF.

V usage is TRBV7-2 and J usage is TRBJ2-5; the match to TRBD1 covers 7 bases. This CDR3 has 14 amino acids. With 5 bases clipped from V and 1 base from J, the junction kept 4 bases outside the gene matches. Germline values: CDR1 SGHTA, CDR2 FQGNSA. Written as DNA, the CDR3 is TGTGCCAGCAGCCCGCGGACAGGCCAAGAGACCCAGTACTTC. This translates into CASSPRTGQETQYF.

The chain has TRBV28 and TRBJ1-5, with 8 bases aligning to TRBD1. In germline, CDR1 is MDHEN, CDR2 SYDVKM. The ends lost 6 bases at V and 5 bases at J; junction bases unmatched: 9. There are 15 residues in the CDR3. CDR3 protein: CASSRTDRADQPQHF. CDR3 in DNA: TGTGCCAGCAGCCGAACGGACAGGGCGGATCAGCCCCAGCATTTT.

This clone appeared a few times. V and J are TRBV27 and TRBJ1-1; 7 nucleotides agree with TRBD1. V lost 5 bases, J lost 0 bases, and 6 bases stayed unmatched. The CDR3 totals 15 residues. Germline V gene data show CDR1 as MNHEY and CDR2 as SMNVEV (reference sequence). The CDR3 sequence: CASSAWGQLNTEAFF. As DNA, the CDR3 is TGTGCCAGCAGTGCATGGGGACAGTTGAACACTGAAGCTTTCTTT.

The rearrangement joins TRBV28 to TRBJ2-5; D possibly corresponds to TRBD2 (5 bases). Gene TRBJ2-7 matches the end of the DNA better, so the J call may be wrong. Germline V gene lookup returns CDR1 MDHEN and CDR2 SYDVKM. This CDR3 region has 13 residues. The CDR3 nucleotides are TGTGCCAGCAGTGACGGCGGGCAGTACGAGCAGTACTTC. Translated, it gives CASSDGGQYEQYF.

The chain has TRBV6-5 and TRBJ2-3; TRBD2 is a possible D gene (5 bases). CDR1 is MNHEY, CDR2 SVGAGI, per germline. V was shortened by 2 bases and J by 4 bases, with 7 bases between the two germline ends. The CDR3 contains 13 residues. The CDR3 DNA reads as TGTGCCAGCAGTTACGCGGGTGCAGATACGCAGTATTTT. As protein: CASSYAGADTQYF.

The rearrangement links TRBV6-5 to TRBJ2-3; a weak D match, TRBD2 (5 bases). The CDR3 sequence is 13 residues long. Trimming took off 8 bases at V and 7 bases at J, with 16 bases between the two ends. Germline CDR1 reads MNHEY; CDR2 reads SVGAGI. CDR3 protein: CASGSTRVNTQYF. The CDR3 DNA follows: TGTGCCAGCGGCTCAACGAGGGTGAATACGCAGTATTTT.

This clone was detected only a few times. This sequence joins TRBV7-9 and TRBJ2-7; 7 bases map to TRBD1. V gave up 1 base and J gave up 4 bases; unmatched junction bases: 7. CDR3 length: 15 residues. Looked up from germline, CDR1 is SEHNR and CDR2 is FQNEAQ (reference sequence). CDR3: CASSLVAGGRYEQYF. The CDR3 bases are TGTGCCAGCAGCTTAGTGGCAGGGGGTAGGTACGAGCAGTACTTC.

The genes are TRBV7-9 and TRBJ2-5, with a tentative D call TRBD1 (5 bases). The DNA end favors TRBJ2-7, so the J call may be wrong. CDR1 is SEHNR, CDR2 FQNEAQ, per germline (reference sequence). The CDR3 is 14 amino acids. CDR3 protein: CASSLQGPSYEQYF. CDR3 sequence (DNA): TGTGCCAGCAGCTTACAGGGCCCATCCTACGAGCAGTACTTC.

The CDR3, as DNA: TGCAGCGTTGCACAGGGCGATCAGCCCCAGCATTTT. This gives the protein CSVAQGDQPQHF. This chain connects TRBV29-1 to TRBJ1-5, with D perhaps TRBD1 (6 bases). This CDR3 has 12 residues. Between the trimmed V and J ends, which lost 4 bases and 5 bases, there was a span of 9 bases. Germline CDR1 is SQVTM and CDR2 is ANQGSEA.

The gene calls are TRBV7-8 and TRBJ2-5; 10 bases are shared with TRBD2. The V and J ends lost 1 base and 3 bases, in that order; junction bases with no gene match: 11. There are 18 residues in the CDR3. From germline, CDR1 is SGHVS and CDR2 FQNEAQ. CDR3 sequence (DNA): TGTGCCAGCAGCTTAGGTGGGTCGGCTAGCGGGAGCGAAGAGACCCAGTACTTC. Encoded protein: CASSLGGSASGSEETQYF.

CDR3 region: CASSLSGSRYEQYF. As DNA, the CDR3 is TGTGCCAGCAGCTTATCCGGGAGTCGGTACGAGCAGTACTTC. This chain uses TRBV7-8 with TRBJ2-7, with D possibly being TRBD2 (6 bases). Germline V lookup: CDR1 SGHVS, CDR2 FQNEAQ. The ends were cut back, 2 bases at V and 4 bases at J, with 12 bases in the middle. This CDR3 has 14 residues. Variable domain in full (rest from reference TRBV7-8 and TRBJ2-7): GAGVSQSPRYKVAKRGQDVALRCDPISGHVSLFWYQQALGQGPEFLTYFQNEAQLDKSGLPSDRFFAERPEGSVSTLKIQRTQQEDSAVYLCASSLSGSRYEQYFGPGTRLTVT.

The chain joins TRBV19 to TRBJ1-4, with D perhaps TRBD1 (5 bases). V dropped 9 bases and J dropped 5 bases, with 16 bases sitting between them. The CDR3 has 14 residues. Per germline, CDR1 LNHDA and CDR2 SQIVND (reference sequence). The CDR3 DNA is TGTGCCAGATACCCACAGGTGCGGAATGAAAAACTGTTTTTT. This codes for CARYPQVRNEKLFF.

The J gene is TRBJ2-2, the V gene TRBV7-9; D is possibly TRBD1 (5 bases). The length of the CDR3 is 14 residues. Germline-derived CDR1 and CDR2 are SEHNR and FQNEAQ (reference sequence). V lost 3 bases to trimming and J lost 3 bases, with 8 bases between them. CDR3 amino acids: CASSLIGDTGELFF. CDR3 sequence (DNA): TGTGCCAGCAGCTTGATAGGGGACACCGGGGAGCTGTTTTTT.

The chain combines TRBV28 with TRBJ1-2; D remains unclear. V was shortened by 3 bases and J by 8 bases, with 22 bases between the two germline ends. The CDR3 runs to 16 residues. Per the germline V gene, CDR1 is MDHEN and CDR2 is SYDVKM. The CDR3: CASSLPLGGRGIGYTF. CDR3 nucleotides: TGTGCCAGCAGTTTGCCCCTCGGAGGAAGAGGTATCGGCTACACCTTC.